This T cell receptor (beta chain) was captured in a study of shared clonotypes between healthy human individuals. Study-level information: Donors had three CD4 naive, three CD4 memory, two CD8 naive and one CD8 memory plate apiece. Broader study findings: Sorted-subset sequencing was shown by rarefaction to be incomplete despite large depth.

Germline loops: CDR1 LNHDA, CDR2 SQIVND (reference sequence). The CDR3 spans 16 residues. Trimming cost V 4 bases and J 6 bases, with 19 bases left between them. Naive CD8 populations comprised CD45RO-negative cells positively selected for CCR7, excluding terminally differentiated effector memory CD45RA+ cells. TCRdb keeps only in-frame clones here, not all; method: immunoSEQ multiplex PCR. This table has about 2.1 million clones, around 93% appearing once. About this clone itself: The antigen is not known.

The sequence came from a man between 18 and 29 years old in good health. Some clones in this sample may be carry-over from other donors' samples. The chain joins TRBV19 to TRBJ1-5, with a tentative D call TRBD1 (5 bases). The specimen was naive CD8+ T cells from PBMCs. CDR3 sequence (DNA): TGTGCCAGTAGTAACCCGGGACCTAGGGCGGTTCAGCCCCAGCATTTT. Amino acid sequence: CASSNPGPRAVQPQHF.